This T cell receptor (beta chain) was sequenced during a study of cytomegalovirus exposure and HLA in healthy donors (dated by TCRdb to the late 2010s). Notes on the research overall: An earlier analysis of about 560 of the donors reported approximately 280 Gb of sequence data and 95 million to 120 million unique TCR beta sequences obtained from some 200 million T cells. Around 330 gigabases of sequencing data and approximately 91 million unique TCR sequences made up an early release that covered nearly 650 HLA-typed donors. The genetic ancestry cluster associated with self-reported Caucasian donors included 81% of the 350 to 500 genotyped donors. The study was designed to test whether signatures of past pathogen exposure could be identified by cataloging public T cell receptors. The study profiled the T cell repertoires of 500 to 800 subjects by immunosequencing and related them to cytomegalovirus serostatus. Besides the first cohort of 666 subjects, a separate validation cohort made up of 120 different subjects was used. To predict cytomegalovirus infection status, the study combined high-throughput TCR immunosequencing, statistical association of individual TCRs with disease status, and machine learning. To study patterns of TCR occurrence, a later analysis re-analyzed previously published TCR beta repertoires from 500 to 850 donors and added high-resolution HLA genotyping. In the later analysis, no new phenotypic data were used to find candidate immune exposures; instead, reliance was placed on TCR beta sequences and their occurrence across donors. To decide whether each TCR beta V gene segment behaved as functional or pseudogenic, an earlier analysis of some 540 of the donors relied on high-throughput TCR beta sequencing. Alongside the repertoire data, information on donor age, sex, ethnicity and CMV serostatus was compiled. Genome-wide SNP genotypes for about 60% of the roughly 700 donors were used in a later genetic analysis, which treated that subset as a discovery cohort. Every repertoire in the discovery cohort had been generated on one and the same sequencing platform. Class I and class II HLA loci were covered by the typing at four-digit resolution. Typing coverage differed by locus: A, B, C, DRB1 and DQB1 were typed in roughly 629-630 donors, DQA1 in 500 to 550, DPA1 in approximately 610, and DPB1 in just under 490. Five DR-DQ haplotypes were treated as single units for association and clustering because of strong linkage in the cohort. Across 398 genotyped donors of the cohort, an average of about 240,000 unique TCR beta nucleotide sequences per donor were sequenced, and roughly 17% of those sequences were non-productive. What the work shows at the level of the full study, not this receptor alone: A later analysis found that HLA-associated TCR beta chains were more clonally expanded and had lower generation probabilities than equally common non-associated chains. This cohort had only TCR beta chains sequenced, and the lack of alpha or paired-chain data limited which features could be detected. In a later analysis, most CMV-associated TCR beta chains were found to appear HLA-restricted, with HLA associations seemingly driven largely by CMV exposure. Because HLA typing was missing for some donors at each locus, association tests included only the typed subset. Most TCR sequences were observed very rarely across donors, whereas some public TCRs were present in many individuals. V-gene and J-gene trimming of TCR beta chains was associated with a missense DCLRE1C variant in a later genetic analysis, and the association was replicated in an independent cohort. In a later analysis, the rate of TCR association differed among HLA loci, with DRB1 alleles having the most associated TCRs and HLA-C alleles having the fewest. Compared with the roughly 700-donor mean, donors in an Asian-associated ancestry cluster had fewer N-insertions in productive TCRs, according to a later genetic analysis. Broadly in line with IMGT annotations, most TCR beta V segments showed up in productive rearrangements about 87% or about 30% of the time in an earlier analysis of some 590 of the donors. For the cohort, immune exposure information was limited to CMV serostatus. The presence/absence analyses assumed that sequencing depth was roughly uniform across donors, and that assumption may not be true. Roughly 17 rarely observed V segments, including chromosome 9 orphons, were excluded from the earlier analysis of approximately 500 of the donors because counts were too low. A cluster of highly shared sequence variants was judged likely to be a technical artifact of the sequencing pipeline. A few of the identified cytomegalovirus-associated TCR beta chains were confirmed in vitro to be specific for cytomegalovirus antigens. In the study, around 160 TCR beta chains were listed as associated with cytomegalovirus. A later analysis associated about 17,000 TCR beta sequences with specific HLA alleles at a false discovery rate of 0.05. The authors suggested that the approach could potentially be extended to other disease states and immunological phenotypes. A later analysis reported that several top co-occurrence clusters appeared linked to parvovirus B19, influenza, CMV and Epstein-Barr virus. Correlated functional status among segregating V segments might reflect linkage disequilibrium, but an unknown experimental factor could not be ruled out. Strong co-occurrence of HLA alleles, especially DR and DQ, made assigning TCR associations to individual alleles difficult. Because the 87-base-pair reads could not distinguish some IMGT-functional V segments, including TRBV6-2 and TRBV6-3, those segments were excluded. A further reported finding was that TCR beta sequences accurately predicted the HLA-A and HLA-B alleles for most subjects in the first cohort. Cytomegalovirus status was reported to be diagnosed by the classifier with high specificity and sensitivity in both the original and validation cohorts.

CDR1 GTSNPN and CDR2 SVGIG were looked up in the germline V gene (reference sequence). Trimming costs V 4 bases and J 7 bases, and their ends lie 16 bases apart. The CDR3 holds 14 amino acids from the cysteine to the phenylalanine. Only the CDR3 portion is preserved as DNA: 42 bases, with reading frame beginning at the first base. About this clone: The specificity of this receptor is unknown. Per-nucleotide qualities are absent, and no much larger clonotype sits a single base away.

Libraries were built with the immunoSEQ multiplex PCR assay. The multiplex PCR relied on a mix of 60 forward primers for TCR Vbeta segments and 13 reverse primers for TCR Jbeta segments. A multiplex PCR assay on genomic DNA amplified the CDR3 region of rearranged TCR beta genes. On the Illumina HiSeq System, the amplified TCR beta libraries were sequenced as 87-base-pair reads. The paper's processing steps were these. A later analysis tallied around 87 million unique TCR beta chains across the 650 to 750 repertoires, and about 12 million of those chains were shared by two or more donors. To remove PCR and sequencing errors, raw reads were error-corrected and collapsed into unique sequences using a nearest-neighbor algorithm that merged closely related sequences. CDR3 sequences were aligned to IMGT reference sequences to assign V, D and J gene segments. For a sequence to be retained, a match of at least six nucleotides to both a V gene segment and a J gene segment was required. A rearrangement was called productive if the CDR3 had no stop codons and remained in frame with V and J, and every other rearrangement was called non-productive. CDR3 was defined according to IMGT convention as the region running from the second conserved V-encoded cysteine to the conserved J-encoded phenylalanine. The earlier analysis of about 640 of the donors excluded any sequence lacking an unambiguous match to a single V gene segment. In an earlier analysis of a few hundred of the donors, V segments were called functional above 56.7% productive rearrangements and were called segregating when the between-donor standard deviation exceeded 5%. A statistical classification framework was built for diagnosing cytomegalovirus status from the catalog of TCR beta chain sequences. In a later analysis, V and J genes were assigned by comparing TCR nucleotide sequences against IMGT/GENE-DB human TR gene sequences. In a later analysis, CDR3 sequences and most-parsimonious VDJ recombination scenarios were assigned using the TCRdist pipeline. In a later analysis, every TCR beta chain was defined by the combination of its CDR3 amino acid sequence and its V-gene family, and reads without a unique V-gene family were dropped. A later analysis removed over 500 highly shared, low-generation-probability nucleotide sequences to deal with suspected cross-contamination and a sequencing artifact. In a later analysis, a clonal expansion index was calculated for each public chain from normalized within-repertoire ranks of inferred template counts. A later analysis computed generation probabilities with a VDJ recombination model fitted to out-of-frame rearrangements, and checked the results against IGoR. In a later analysis, hypergeometric tests were used to score TCR-TCR, TCR-HLA and TCR-CMV co-occurrence, with a repertoire-size bias correction applied to TCR pairs. To estimate false discovery rates, a later analysis permuted the HLA or CMV assignments 20 times. A later analysis grouped co-occurring TCRs with DBSCAN, adding TCRdist sequence similarity when clustering within HLA-allele-positive subsets. Repertoires with fewer than 30,000 or more than 120,000 public chains, plus five repertoires with anomalous nucleotide sharing, were excluded from co-occurrence clustering. The table was pulled from immuneACCESS by TCRdb, which kept in-frame rearrangements only. Such tables lose some clones; where checked, under half of the loss comes from unresolved V genes, and the rest has no known cause. That table furnishes V, J and clone size, whereas the DNA furnished D and trimming. The sample contains 140,000 to 150,000 clones, roughly 80% of them found a single time. The ten largest clones capture less than 3% of the sample.

In total, more than 500 healthy bone marrow donors made up the cohort. All cohort members were sampled while nominally healthy, although unrecorded immune exposures were likely present. The donor tested CMV seronegative and was one of the 352 seronegative cohort members. Every donor gave a peripheral blood sample, and the peripheral blood mononuclear cells from that sample were used for TCR beta sequencing. Genomic DNA was extracted from the blood cell samples with the Qiagen DNeasy Blood Extraction Kit. This sequence was found in a woman in her 30s in good health and CMV-seronegative. What was sequenced was PBMCs. The chain couples TRBV30 to TRBJ2-2, with a tentative D gene TRBD2 over 6 matching bases. At the DNA level, the sequence is TGTGCCTGGAACCAGAAAGGGAGGAACGGGGAGCTGTTTTTT. The resulting protein is CAWNQKGRNGELFF.